This is a list of T cell receptor beta chains from one sample in a study of T cells after yellow fever vaccination. TCRdb independently ran MiXCR on the 5' RACE reads; one entry per CDR3 protein. Among around 50,000 distinct CDR3 sequences, around 7% were seen once, and the ten largest hold over 25%. The sample consisted of CD8+ T cells sorted from PBMCs, taken around 14 days after the first yellow fever vaccination. The receptors shown here come from a man in his late teens or twenties who received the YFV17D yellow fever vaccine. The conserved cysteine and the conserved F or W are not part of the CDR3 here. A D gene is named only where the DNA matches it firmly.

NA,TRBV5-5,TRBJ2-2,ASSSVGENTGELF
NA,TRBV4-1,TRBJ2-2,ASKAGWVTGELF
TRBD1,TRBV7-9,TRBJ2-1,ASSSGQGFLGEQF
TRBD1,TRBV4-1,TRBJ1-5,ASSQTGVSNQPQH
NA,TRBV12-3/TRBV12-4,TRBJ2-3,ASSLGAPDTQY
NA,TRBV7-8,TRBJ1-5,ASSLRGVGDQPQH
TRBD1,TRBV7-6,TRBJ2-1,ASSSPGTGYDEQF
NA,TRBV7-9,TRBJ2-1,ASSPGHLSYNEQF
NA,TRBV19,TRBJ1-5,ASRSNRSEYQPQH
NA,TRBV6-2/TRBV6-3,TRBJ2-5,ASSYSVHRQQETQY
TRBD1,TRBV4-2,TRBJ2-3,ASSPRDSEADTQY
TRBD1,TRBV6-5,TRBJ1-3,VSSYRDRSSGNTIY
NA,TRBV12-3/TRBV12-4,TRBJ2-3,ASSPSTDTQY
TRBD1,TRBV29-1,TRBJ2-7,SGLGQGAYEQY
TRBD1,TRBV7-2,TRBJ1-1,ASSLDRGAEAF
NA,TRBV7-2,TRBJ2-7,ASSLVGGATSEQY
NA,TRBV19,TRBJ2-5,ASSLTPGLRETQY
NA,TRBV9,TRBJ2-4,ASSVGGAPRHIQY
TRBD1,TRBV2,TRBJ2-7,ASIETGGSYEQY
TRBD2,TRBV4-1,TRBJ2-1,ASSPGGGTIHNEQF
NA,TRBV10-1,TRBJ2-2,ASSNGDQLNTGELF
NA,TRBV7-5,TRBJ1-3,SPVSPGSRCPPSRDVSGNTIY
NA,TRBV7-8,TRBJ2-7,ASAKGYDEQY
NA,TRBV4-2,TRBJ2-1,ASSQDGETGYNEQF
NA,TRBV3-1,TRBJ2-1,ASRAKMFSLNEQF
NA,TRBV4-3,TRBJ2-1,ASSQDGHNEQF
TRBD2,TRBV4-1,TRBJ2-7,ASSQVGLAGSYEQY
NA,TRBV3-1,TRBJ2-7,ASSRGITQTYEQY
NA,TRBV5-5,TRBJ2-7,ASSLQGFEQY
NA,TRBV29-1,TRBJ2-5,SAEGFTTSLQETQY
NA,TRBV15,TRBJ1-4,ATSRDHPGATNEKLF
NA,TRBV7-9,TRBJ1-1,ASSLGGERAEAF
TRBD1,TRBV6-1,TRBJ2-1,ASSDGTGGTNEQF
NA,TRBV20-1,TRBJ2-3,SARARDEGRDTQY
NA,TRBV11-2,TRBJ1-5,ASSLGVGDQPQH
NA,TRBV4-2,TRBJ2-7,ASSQGLQLYEQY
NA,TRBV5-5,TRBJ2-5,ASEERLQETQY
NA,TRBV7-9,TRBJ1-4,ASSRDLGYEKLF
NA,TRBV7-6,TRBJ2-1,ASSIPPSSVINEQF
NA,TRBV29-1,TRBJ1-1,SAQLMNTEAF
NA,TRBV6-2/TRBV6-3,TRBJ1-2,ASSLDTSVTNYGYT
TRBD2,TRBV7-2,TRBJ2-1,ASSLNVGGGPYNEQF
TRBD1,TRBV18,TRBJ1-2,ASSPARQGYNYGYT
TRBD2,TRBV25-1,TRBJ2-7,ASSMPGLAGEHEQY
NA,TRBV18,TRBJ2-3,ASSPLATDTQY
NA,TRBV12-3/TRBV12-4,TRBJ1-4,ASRPGQLTTNEKLF
TRBD2,TRBV12-3/TRBV12-4,TRBJ2-5,ASSLGTSSNETQY
NA,TRBV4-1,TRBJ1-1,ASSQETVVKAWGKGFSSTEAF
NA,TRBV20-1,TRBJ2-2,SARDILGYNTGELF
NA,TRBV11-1,TRBJ2-5,ASSHEETQY
NA,TRBV27,TRBJ1-2,ASTGGVEGYT
TRBD1,TRBV5-4,TRBJ2-1,ASSLGGQVYEQF
TRBD2,TRBV6-1,TRBJ2-1,ASTTGLAGGNEQF
TRBD2,TRBV3-1,TRBJ2-1,ASSQDLFAGGPGEQF
TRBD1,TRBV20-1,TRBJ2-7,SARDNTGARIYEQY
NA,TRBV13,TRBJ2-3,ASSLVGGPSTDTQY
NA,TRBV12-3/TRBV12-4,TRBJ2-1,ASSSDSTPNEQF
TRBD1,TRBV12-3/TRBV12-4,TRBJ2-3,ASSLQGADTQY
NA,TRBV5-1,TRBJ1-4,ASSLRDPGEKLF
TRBD1,TRBV6-5,TRBJ1-5,ASSYGQGQGQPQH